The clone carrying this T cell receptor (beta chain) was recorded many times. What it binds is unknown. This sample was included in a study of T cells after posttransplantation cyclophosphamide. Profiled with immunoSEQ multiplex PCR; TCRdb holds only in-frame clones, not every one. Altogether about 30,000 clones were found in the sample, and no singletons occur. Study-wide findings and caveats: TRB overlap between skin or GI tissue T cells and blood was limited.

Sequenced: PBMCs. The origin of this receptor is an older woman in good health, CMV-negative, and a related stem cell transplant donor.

The CDR3 DNA reads TGTGCCAGCAGCCAACGTGGCGGGCGCACCGGGGAGCTGTTTTTT. Protein: CASSQRGGRTGELFF. The chain couples TRBV7-3 to TRBJ2-2, with TRBD2 as a possible D gene (5 bases). The CDR3 is made up of 15 amino acids. The germline CDR1 and CDR2 sequences are SGHTA and FQGTGA. V was trimmed by 5 bases and J by 4 bases, leaving 14 bases between them. The whole variable domain, remainder taken from reference TRBV7-3 and TRBJ2-2, is GAGVSQTPSNKVTEKGKYVELRCDPISGHTALYWYRQSLGQGPEFLIYFQGTGAADDSGLPNDRFFAVRPEGSVSTLKIQRTERGDSAVYLCASSQRGGRTGELFFGEGSRLTVL.